The 7 T cell receptor beta chains presented below share a single source sample, sequenced in a study of cytomegalovirus exposure and HLA in healthy donors. A multiplex PCR was run with 60 Vbeta primers and 13 Jbeta primers. Using immunoSEQ multiplex PCR, the repertoire was profiled, and TCRdb retains in-frame clones only, with some absent. The data hold 150,000 to 200,000 clones, with about four fifths observed a single time. The sample taken for sequencing was PBMCs. The source of these receptors is a boy younger than 18 in good health and CMV-seronegative.

The chain links TRBV6-6 to TRBJ1-1; tentative D call: TRBD1 (6 bases). Trimming stripped 6 bases from V and 3 bases from J, with 17 bases between. Germline CDR1 is MNHNY and CDR2 is SVGAGI (reference sequence). There are 15 residues in the CDR3. This CDR3 reads CASSLSRGLDTEAFF. The CDR3 DNA is TGTGCCAGCAGCCTCTCCAGGGGACTAGACACTGAAGCTTTCTTT.

This sequence joins TRBV29-1 and TRBJ1-2; 8 nucleotides match TRBD1. Germline V CDR1 and CDR2: SQVTM, ANQGSEA. The trim removed 7 bases at V and 4 bases at J, leaving 8 bases unmatched. The CDR3 is 13 residues long. The CDR3 loop reads CSAKTGAAYGYTF. The CDR3 DNA reads TGCAGCGCTAAGACAGGGGCGGCCTATGGCTACACCTTC.

The V gene is TRBV19, the J gene TRBJ2-7, with D possibly matching TRBD1 (5 bases). Germline V lookup: CDR1 LNHDA, CDR2 SQIVND (reference sequence). This CDR3 is built from 13 residues. Trimming took off 8 bases at V and 0 bases at J, with 11 bases between the two ends. The CDR3 DNA is TGTGCCAGTTCCAAGGGGTTCTCCTACGAGCAGTACTTC. This translates into CASSKGFSYEQYF.

For this clone: At one end, the junction sequence differs from germline, possibly due to a read error. This chain joins TRBV7-9 and TRBJ2-1; the match to TRBD2 covers 8 bases. Per germline, CDR1 SEHNR and CDR2 FQNEAQ (reference sequence). The CDR3 is made up of 15 amino acids. The CDR3 region has the DNA TGTGCCAGCAGCCTAGCGGTCCTAGCGGGCAATGAGCAGTTCTTC. It encodes CASSLAVLAGNEQFF.

This clone has just a few counts. The genes are TRBV7-2 and TRBJ1-3, with 11 bases that match TRBD1. CDR1 and CDR2 from the germline V gene are SGHTA and FQGNSA. The length of the CDR3 is 17 residues. Trimming removed 4 bases from V and 4 bases from J; junction bases left unmatched: 9. The CDR3 nucleotides are TGTGCCAGCAGCTCGTCGTGGACAGGGGGCACGGGAAACACCATATATTTT. Its protein is CASSSSWTGGTGNTIYF.

The V call is TRBV11-3, the J call TRBJ1-6; 10 nucleotides line up with TRBD1. V gave up 1 base and J gave up 6 bases; unmatched junction bases: 3. The CDR3 spans 16 residues. In germline, CDR1 is SGHNT, CDR2 YENEEA. The CDR3 DNA reads as TGTGCCAGCAGCTTAGGCGGGGACAGGGGTAATTCACCCCTCCACTTT. Its translation: CASSLGGDRGNSPLHF.

The chain's CDR3 is CASSLGQGTEAFF. As DNA, the CDR3 is TGTGCCAGCAGCTTAGGCCAGGGGACTGAAGCTTTCTTT. The rearrangement joins TRBV11-2 to TRBJ1-1; D is perhaps TRBD1 (6 bases). From germline, CDR1 is SGHAT and CDR2 FQNNGV. The CDR3 has 13 residues. Trimming pared 1 base from V and 5 bases from J, leaving 8 bases between.